Listed below are T cell receptor beta chains from one sample, sequenced in a study of low-dose radiotherapy and immunotherapy resistance in tumors. MiXCR, run by TCRdb on the reads, gives a single entry per CDR3 protein. The sample contains roughly 95,000 distinct CDR3 sequences, 20% to 25% of which appear only once. Material: PBMCs, obtained after low-dose radiotherapy plus immunotherapy. The receptors come from a female donor with ovarian cancer. CDR3s include the opening cysteine and the closing phenylalanine or tryptophan. The D gene is left open where the match is weak. The listing skips clone size in some rows; elsewhere it reads once, few, many or a size class.

abundance	v_gene	d_gene	j_gene	CDR3nt	CDR3aa
many	TRBV5-6	-	TRBJ2-1	TGTGCCAGCAGCTTGGTTAGCTCCTACAATGAGCAGTTCTTC	CASSLVSSYNEQFF
few	TRBV28	TRBD2	TRBJ2-1	TGTGCCAGCAGTCCCGCCTCTAGCGGGAGGGGAGGTGAGCAGTTCTTC	CASSPASSGRGGEQFF
many	TRBV28	-	TRBJ2-7	TGTGCCAGCAGAACGACAGGCCCCTACGAGCAGTACTTC	CASRTTGPYEQYF
many	TRBV27	TRBD1	TRBJ2-7	TGTGCCAGCAGAGCAGGGGGCTGGGACGAGCAGTACTTC	CASRAGGWDEQYF
many	TRBV5-1	-	TRBJ2-1	TGCGCCAGCACCTCTCGGAATAACACGGGGGGCTTATACAATGAGCAGTTCTTC	CASTSRNNTGGLYNEQFF
many	TRBV15	-	TRBJ2-2	TGTGCCACCAGCAGGACCCTTTACCTGGGCACCGGGGAGCTGTTTTTT	CATSRTLYLGTGELFF
many	TRBV29-1	-	TRBJ1-2	TGCAGCGTTGAGGGGAGACGCTATGGCTACACCTTC	CSVEGRRYGYTF
-	TRBV5-1	TRBD1	TRBJ1-3	TGCGCCAGCAGCCAAGGGCCTGGGGACAGGGGTCCTGGAAACACCATATATTTT	CASSQGPGDRGPGNTIYF
many	TRBV6-2/TRBV6-3	TRBD1	TRBJ1-2	TGTGCCAGCAGGACCCGGGACAGGACAGTGTTC	CASRTRDRTVF
few	TRBV27	TRBD2	TRBJ2-3	TGTGCCAGCATGCGCGGGGGAGGAGGGACAGATACGCAGTATTTT	CASMRGGGGTDTQYF
many	TRBV19	-	TRBJ1-3	TGTGCCAGTAGTATAAGGGCTGGAAACACCATATATTTT	CASSIRAGNTIYF
few	TRBV6-2/TRBV6-3	-	TRBJ2-5	TGTGCCAGCAGTTCCAACCAAGAGACCCAGTACTTC	CASSSNQETQYF
-	TRBV6-1	-	TRBJ2-2	TGTGCCAGCACCACAAACAGCTTGGTCTTCCCCGGGGAGCTGTTTTTT	CASTTNSLVFPGELFF
many	TRBV5-1	TRBD1	TRBJ1-2	TGCGCCAGCAGCGTAAGACAGGGAAGTGGCTACACCTTC	CASSVRQGSGYTF
few	TRBV14	-	TRBJ1-2	TGTGCCAGCAGCCAAGCCGACTTTCCGTTCTATGGCTACACCTTC	CASSQADFPFYGYTF
-	TRBV10-3	-	TRBJ1-1	TGTGCCATCAGGGATCTAAACAGGGACACTGAAGCTTTCTTT	CAIRDLNRDTEAFF
many	TRBV5-4	-	TRBJ1-1	TGTGCCAGCAGCTTCGACAGTATAGCTTTCTTT	CASSFDSIAFF
many	TRBV27	-	TRBJ2-5	TGTGCCAGCAGTGTTTCCAGCGTGGCCGTGGAGACCCAGTACTTC	CASSVSSVAVETQYF
few	TRBV5-1	-	TRBJ2-2	-	CASSLDGSGELFFF
many	TRBV5-4	TRBD1	TRBJ1-1	TGTGCCAGCAGCCCCGACAGGGGGCTCGGCACTGAAGCTTTCTTT	CASSPDRGLGTEAFF
-	TRBV15	TRBD1	TRBJ1-2	TGTGCCACCAGCAGAGATCGACCGACAGGGTTTGGCTACACCTTC	CATSRDRPTGFGYTF
many	TRBV4-3	-	TRBJ2-2	TGCGCCAGCAGCCAAAAGAACCTGGGAGGGGGTGCCGGGGAGCTGTTTTTT	CASSQKNLGGGAGELFF
-	TRBV5-4	-	TRBJ1-1	TGTGCCAGCAGCTTGGGTGGACGGAAAGCGAACACTAAAGCTTTCTTT	CASSLGGRKANTKAFF
many	TRBV7-8	TRBD1	TRBJ2-7	TGTGCCAGCAGTTCTCGAGGGACAGGGGTACACGAGCAGTACTTC	CASSSRGTGVHEQYF
many	TRBV20-1	-	TRBJ2-3	TGCAGTGCTAGAGGCCTGGATGGGCGGGATACGCAGTATTTT	CSARGLDGRDTQYF
many	TRBV6-2/TRBV6-3	TRBD2	TRBJ2-3	TGTGCCAGCAGTTACTCGGTTAGCGGGGCTCCGGGTACGCAGTATTTT	CASSYSVSGAPGTQYF
many	TRBV24-1	TRBD1	TRBJ2-5	TGTGCCACCAGTGATTCCGCACAGGGGAAAGAGACCCAGTACTTC	CATSDSAQGKETQYF
many	TRBV29-1	-	TRBJ1-1	TGCAGCGGGTTCCTTGTAAGGGACACTGAAGCTTTCTTT	CSGFLVRDTEAFF